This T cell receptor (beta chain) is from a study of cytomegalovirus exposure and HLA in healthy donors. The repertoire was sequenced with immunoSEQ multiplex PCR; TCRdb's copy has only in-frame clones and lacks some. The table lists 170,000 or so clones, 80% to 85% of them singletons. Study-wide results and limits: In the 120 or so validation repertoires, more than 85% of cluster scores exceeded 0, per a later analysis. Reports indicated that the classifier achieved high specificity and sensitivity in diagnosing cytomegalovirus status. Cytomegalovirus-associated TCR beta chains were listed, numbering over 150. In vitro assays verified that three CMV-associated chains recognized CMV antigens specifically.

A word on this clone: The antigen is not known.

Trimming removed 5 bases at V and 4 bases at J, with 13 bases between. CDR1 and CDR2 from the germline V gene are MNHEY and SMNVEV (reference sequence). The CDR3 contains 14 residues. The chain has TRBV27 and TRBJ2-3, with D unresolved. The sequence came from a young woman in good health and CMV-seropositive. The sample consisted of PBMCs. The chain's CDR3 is CASSQSGVSDTQYF. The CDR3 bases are TGTGCCAGCAGTCAATCCGGTGTCTCAGATACGCAGTATTTT.